The 21 T cell receptor beta chains in this list originate from one sample, sequenced in a study of beta chain features in type 1 diabetes. Every isolated RNA sample was fully reverse transcribed, so sequencing captured expressed TCRB transcripts. Sequencing was performed with immunoSEQ multiplex PCR; in TCRdb, only in-frame clones are kept and a portion is missing. The data hold fewer than 650,000 clones, with around 15% observed a single time. What was sequenced was naive CD4+ T cells from blood. The receptor source for this set is a man aged 18 to 29 in good health.

The gene calls are TRBV7-2 and TRBJ1-5; 8 bases fit TRBD1. CDR3 length equals 13 residues. From germline, CDR1 is SGHTA and CDR2 FQGNSA. V was clipped by 6 bases and J by 6 bases; unmatched bases: 4. The CDR3 bases are TGTGCCAGCAGTCGGACAGGGACTCAGCCCCAGCATTTT. This encodes CASSRTGTQPQHF.

As for this clone: This specimen includes other DNA sequences encoding the same CDR3. The chain is built from TRBV25-1 and TRBJ2-7; a weak D match, TRBD1 (6 bases). Germline V gene sequence: CDR1 MGHDK, CDR2 SYGVNS. V lost 4 bases and J lost 4, with 8 bases in between. The CDR3 consists of 12 residues. CDR3 nucleotides: TGTGCCAGCAGTGCACAGGGATACGAGCAGTACTTC. Amino acids: CASSAQGYEQYF.

This clone has a single count. The chain carries TRBV18 and TRBJ2-5, with 7 bases lining up with TRBD1. Trimming cost V 6 bases and J 5 bases; bases outside gene matches: 12. This CDR3 region has 15 residues. Per germline, CDR1 KGHSH and CDR2 LQKENI. CDR3: CASSPGMDRPETQYF. The CDR3 coding sequence is TGTGCCAGCTCTCCTGGCATGGACAGGCCTGAGACCCAGTACTTC.

This clone was observed once. The chain recombines TRBV7-9 with TRBJ1-1, with a weak D call TRBD1 (5 bases). V shed 2 bases and J shed 1 base, with 11 bases lying between them. The CDR3 has 15 residues. Germline loops: CDR1 SEHNR, CDR2 FQNEAQ (reference sequence). The CDR3 region is CASSLNRGANTEAFF. The CDR3 nucleotides are TGTGCCAGCAGCTTAAACCGGGGCGCGAACACTGAAGCTTTCTTT.

The chain is built from TRBV6-6 and TRBJ1-1, with TRBD1 matching over 8 bases. CDR3 size: 14 residues. Germline CDR1 MNHNY, CDR2 SVGAGI (reference sequence). V shed 5 bases and J 2 bases; nucleotides not matched to a gene: 4. The CDR3 sequence: CASSEDRDNTEAFF. For the CDR3, the DNA is TGTGCCAGCAGTGAGGACAGGGATAACACTGAAGCTTTCTTT.

A single count supports this clone. The V call is TRBV7-9, the J call TRBJ2-6; no clear D gene. CDR3 length: 16 residues. Germline assignment: CDR1 SEHNR and CDR2 FQNEAQ (reference sequence). V dropped 2 bases and J dropped 0 bases, with 8 bases sitting between them. The CDR3 here is CASSLISVSGANVLTF. CDR3 sequence (DNA): TGTGCCAGCAGCTTAATAAGCGTCTCTGGGGCCAACGTCCTGACTTTC.

V usage is TRBV2 and J usage is TRBJ1-5; D remains ambiguous. CDR1 is SNHLY, CDR2 FYNNEI, per germline. V shed 8 bases and J shed 2 bases, with 25 bases lying between them. The CDR3 is made up of 18 amino acids. The CDR3 sequence is CASGSGLIDRKGNQPQHF. The DNA of the CDR3 is TGTGCCAGCGGTTCTGGGCTCATCGATCGTAAGGGCAATCAGCCCCAGCATTTT.

This clone was seen more than once but under ten times. This sequence joins TRBV10-3 and TRBJ1-2, with D perhaps matching TRBD1 (6 bases). CDR3 length: 13 amino acids. Trimming took off 10 bases at V and 6 bases at J, with 18 bases between the two ends. The germline V gene has CDR1 ENHRY and CDR2 SYGVKD. CDR3 residues: CATSLLGGDGYTF. The CDR3 coding sequence is TGTGCCACGTCCTTATTGGGGGGCGATGGCTACACCTTC.

This clone was detected only a few times. The chain combines TRBV7-8 with TRBJ1-4; 9 nucleotides align to TRBD1. The CDR3 is 14 amino acids. After removal of 5 bases from V and 8 bases from J, the junction contained 6 bases not matched to a gene. The germline V gene encodes CDR1 SGHVS and CDR2 FQNEAQ. The CDR3 DNA reads as TGTGCCAGCAGCCACGACAGGGGGAGGGAAAAACTGTTTTTT. The encoded protein is CASSHDRGREKLFF.

This clone was counted only a few times. The CDR3 is CASSPLSGRALDTQYF. In DNA form, the CDR3 reads TGTGCCAGCAGTCCCCTAAGCGGGAGGGCCCTCGATACGCAGTATTTT. V usage is TRBV28 and J usage is TRBJ2-3; 10 nucleotides agree with TRBD2. This CDR3 has 16 residues. V shed 5 bases and J 6 bases; nucleotides not matched to a gene: 11. CDR1 is MDHEN and CDR2 is SYDVKM in the germline V gene.

CDR3 region: CASSPGTDYGYTF. CDR3 nucleotide sequence: TGTGCCAGCTCCCCCGGGACAGACTATGGCTACACCTTC. The V gene is TRBV6-4, the J gene TRBJ1-2, with 7 bases matching TRBD1. Trimming took 8 bases from V and 3 from J; bases not matched to a gene: 6. The CDR3 is 13 residues long. The germline V gene has CDR1 MRHNA and CDR2 SNTAGT.

In this sample, this clone turned up once. The DNA for the CDR3 is TGTGCCACCAGCAGGCTCCAGGGGGCGCGAGAAAAACTGTTTTTT. It translates to CATSRLQGAREKLFF. The chain joins TRBV15 to TRBJ1-4, with TRBD1 matching 8 bases. This CDR3 is 15 amino acids long. The germline CDR1 and CDR2 sequences are LNHNV and YYDKDF (reference sequence). After removal of 3 bases from V and 8 bases from J, the junction contained 8 bases not matched to a gene.

This chain connects TRBV6-6 to TRBJ1-2; D call uncertain. V was cut by 0 bases and J by 4 bases, with 9 bases left in between. The CDR3 runs to 14 residues. CDR1 MNHNY and CDR2 SVGAGI come from the germline V gene (reference sequence). Here the CDR3 DNA reads TGTGCCAGCAGTTACTCCCCGGAAAGCTATGGCTACACCTTC. Its translation: CASSYSPESYGYTF.

The J gene is TRBJ2-1, the V gene TRBV19, with 9 positions matching TRBD2. Germline trimming cut 7 bases from V and 0 bases from J; bases unmatched to any gene: 10. CDR3 length: 17 amino acids. The germline gives CDR1 LNHDA, CDR2 SQIVND (reference sequence). CDR3 DNA: TGTGCCAGTAACCAAATAGCGGGAGCCTTCTCCTACAATGAGCAGTTCTTC. It encodes CASNQIAGAFSYNEQFF.

This clone was recorded a few times. V usage is TRBV10-3 and J usage is TRBJ2-2; 8 nucleotides line up with TRBD1. The CDR3 spans 14 residues. Germline loops: CDR1 ENHRY, CDR2 SYGVKD. Trimming removed 10 bases from V and 3 bases from J; junction bases left unmatched: 7. CDR3 residues: CATQGAMDTGELFF. The CDR3 DNA is TGTGCCACCCAGGGGGCTATGGACACCGGGGAGCTGTTTTTT.

This clone turned up a few times. The rearrangement links TRBV7-9 to TRBJ2-7; TRBD1 matches at 8 bases. Germline V gene data show CDR1 as SEHNR and CDR2 as FQNEAQ (reference sequence). CDR3 length equals 17 residues. Germline trimming cut 5 bases from V and 0 bases from J; bases unmatched to any gene: 12. CDR3 residues: CASSPSSDRVRSYEQYF. CDR3 in DNA: TGTGCCAGCAGCCCAAGCTCGGACAGGGTCCGCTCCTACGAGCAGTACTTC. Together with reference TRBV7-9 and TRBJ2-7, the CDR3 gives the full variable domain: DTGVSQNPRHKITKRGQNVTFRCDPISEHNRLYWYRQTLGQGPEFLTYFQNEAQLEKSRLLSDRFSAERPKGSFSTLEIQRTEQGDSAMYLCASSPSSDRVRSYEQYFGPGTRLTVT.

The chain carries TRBV11-3 and TRBJ2-2, with D perhaps matching TRBD1 or TRBD2 (5 bases each). The germline V and J ends were trimmed by 6 bases and 2 bases, with 10 bases remaining between them. Germline V gene data show CDR1 as SGHNT and CDR2 as YENEEA. This CDR3 spans 14 amino acids. The CDR3 region has the DNA TGTGCCAGCAGTCGGGACCGAAACACCGGGGAGCTGTTTTTT. Encoded protein: CASSRDRNTGELFF.

V gene TRBV5-6 combines with J gene TRBJ1-1; 7 bases fit TRBD1. Germline CDR1 and CDR2: SGHDT and YYEEEE. The CDR3 runs to 14 residues. Trimming cost V 0 bases and J 5 bases; bases outside gene matches: 4. The CDR3 DNA follows: TGTGCCAGCAGCTTGGAACAGGGGATAACTGAAGCTTTCTTT. Its protein is CASSLEQGITEAFF. Full variable domain (missing parts from reference TRBV5-6 and TRBJ1-1): DAGVTQSPTHLIKTRGQQVTLRCSPKSGHDTVSWYQQALGQGPQFIFQYYEEEERQRGNFPDRFSGHQFPNYSSELNVNALLLGDSALYLCASSLEQGITEAFFGQGTRLTVV.

This clone was counted only a few times. The chain is built from TRBV28 and TRBJ1-1, with 7 bases fitting TRBD1. Germline lookup yields CDR1 MDHEN and CDR2 SYDVKM. The CDR3 extends over 14 amino acids. V dropped 4 bases and J dropped 11; count of bases not matched to a gene: 13. CDR3 region: CASSSRGIPSGAFF. CDR3 nucleotide sequence: TGTGCCAGCAGTTCCAGGGGGATACCGAGTGGGGCTTTCTTT.

The V gene is TRBV4-3, the J gene TRBJ2-7; 8 bases are shared with TRBD2. V lost 1 base, J lost 5 bases, and 4 bases stayed unmatched. CDR3 length equals 14 residues. Germline-derived CDR1 and CDR2 are LGHNA and YSLEER. The CDR3 region is CASSQVRGGNEQYF. The CDR3 region has the DNA TGCGCCAGCAGCCAAGTACGCGGGGGGAACGAGCAGTACTTC.

The chain recombines TRBV18 with TRBJ2-5; a weak D match, TRBD1 (5 bases). Germline values: CDR1 KGHSH, CDR2 LQKENI. V was clipped by 5 bases and J by 3 bases, with 16 bases between them. The CDR3 has 15 amino acids. CDR3 nucleotide sequence: TGTGCCAGCTCATGGGGCAGGACGAAGAAAGAGACCCAGTACTTC. It specifies CASSWGRTKKETQYF.